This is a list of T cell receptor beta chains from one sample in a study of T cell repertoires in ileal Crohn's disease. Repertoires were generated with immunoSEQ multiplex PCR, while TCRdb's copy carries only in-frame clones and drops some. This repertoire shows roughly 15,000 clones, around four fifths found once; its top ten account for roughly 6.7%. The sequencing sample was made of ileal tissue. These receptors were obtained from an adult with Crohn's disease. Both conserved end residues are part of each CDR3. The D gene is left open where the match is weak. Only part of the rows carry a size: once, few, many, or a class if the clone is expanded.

DNA: TGTGCCAGCAGCGTACTAGCGGGGATCTCCTACGAGCAGTACTTC; CDR3: CASSVLAGISYEQYF; J: TRBJ2-7; size: .; D: TRBD2; V: TRBV7-2
DNA: TGTGCCAGCAGCCCCCCGTCCACAGGGTCTGGAAACACCATATATTTT; CDR3: CASSPPSTGSGNTIYF; J: TRBJ1-3; size: .; D: .; V: TRBV5-6
DNA: TGTGCCAGCAGATGGGAACGGGGAATGAATCAGCCCCAGCATTTT; CDR3: CASRWERGMNQPQHF; J: TRBJ1-5; size: .; D: .; V: TRBV28
DNA: TGTGCCAGTATAGGACAGAGCTCCTACGAGCAGTACTTC; CDR3: CASIGQSSYEQYF; J: TRBJ2-7; size: .; D: .; V: TRBV19
DNA: TGTGCTAGCAGCTCGGGTACGGGAACCGGGGAGCTGTTTTTT; CDR3: CASSSGTGTGELFF; J: TRBJ2-2; size: .; D: .; V: TRBV7-7
DNA: TGTGCCAGCTCCCAAGGTGGTGGCGGGAGTGGAAACTACGAGCAGTACTTC; CDR3: CASSQGGGGSGNYEQYF; J: TRBJ2-7; size: .; D: TRBD2; V: TRBV18
DNA: TGTGCCAGCAGCTTAATCGGTGGCAATCAGCCCCAGCATTTT; CDR3: CASSLIGGNQPQHF; J: TRBJ1-5; size: .; D: .; V: TRBV11-2
DNA: TGTGCCAGCAGCTTAGTAGGGGGTTCGGTCTACGAGCAGTACTTC; CDR3: CASSLVGGSVYEQYF; J: TRBJ2-7; size: .; D: .; V: TRBV7-6
DNA: TGTGCCAGCAGCTCTAGCGGCTCCTACAATGAGCAGTTCTTC; CDR3: CASSSSGSYNEQFF; J: TRBJ2-1; size: few; D: TRBD2; V: TRBV5-4
DNA: TGTGCCAGCAGCTTAGGGACAGCGGCGAATGAAAAACTGTTTTTT; CDR3: CASSLGTAANEKLFF; J: TRBJ1-4; size: .; D: TRBD1; V: TRBV7-3
DNA: TGCGCCAGCAGCCAAGAACTAGCGGGTCAAGAGACCCAGTACTTC; CDR3: CASSQELAGQETQYF; J: TRBJ2-5; size: .; D: TRBD2; V: TRBV4-1
DNA: TGTGCCAGCAGCTGGACCGGGACAGGGAACTACGAGCAGTACTTC; CDR3: CASSWTGTGNYEQYF; J: TRBJ2-7; size: .; D: TRBD1; V: TRBV7-9
DNA: TGTGCCAGCACGGCCGGGACAGGGCTCTACGAGCAGTACTTC; CDR3: CASTAGTGLYEQYF; J: TRBJ2-7; size: .; D: TRBD1; V: TRBV6-6
DNA: TGTGCCAGCAGCGAGTCCGGACAGTATAATTCACCCCTCCACTTT; CDR3: CASSESGQYNSPLHF; J: TRBJ1-6; size: .; D: .; V: TRBV13
DNA: TGTGCCAGCAGCGTGATCAGGTACTACGAGCAGTACTTC; CDR3: CASSVIRYYEQYF; J: TRBJ2-7; size: .; D: .; V: TRBV2
DNA: TGTGCCAGCAGCTTGACAGGGAGATGGGATACGCAGTATTTT; CDR3: CASSLTGRWDTQYF; J: TRBJ2-3; size: .; D: .; V: TRBV5-4
DNA: TGTGCCAGCAACACGGACAGTGGCCCCTATAGCAATCAGCCCCAGCATTTT; CDR3: CASNTDSGPYSNQPQHF; J: TRBJ1-5; size: .; D: .; V: TRBV28
DNA: TGTGCCAGCTCCGAGAGGGGGCGAGAGACCCAGTACTTC; CDR3: CASSERGRETQYF; J: TRBJ2-5; size: .; D: TRBD1; V: TRBV6-5
DNA: TGTGCCAGCAGCGTATCCACAGGGGGGCCTACCGAGCAGTTCTTC; CDR3: CASSVSTGGPTEQFF; J: TRBJ2-1; size: .; D: TRBD1; V: TRBV9
DNA: TGTGCCAGCAGCCGTCGACAGGGAGAGGCCCTCCACTTT; CDR3: CASSRRQGEALHF; J: TRBJ1-6; size: .; D: TRBD1; V: TRBV5-4
DNA: TGTGCCAGCAGCTTGGATGGCAGCTCCTACGAGCAGTACTTC; CDR3: CASSLDGSSYEQYF; J: TRBJ2-7; size: .; D: .; V: TRBV5-4
DNA: TGTGCCAGCAGTGAAGCGAGGGGGCGTTTTTATGGCTACACCTTC; CDR3: CASSEARGRFYGYTF; J: TRBJ1-2; size: .; D: TRBD1; V: TRBV2
DNA: TGTGCCAGCAGCCTACGGACACCCTCCTACGAGCAGTACTTC; CDR3: CASSLRTPSYEQYF; J: TRBJ2-7; size: few; D: .; V: TRBV11-2
DNA: TGCGCCAGCAGCCAGAGAGGTGGGGGGACAGGGTATAATGGGGAGCTGTTTTTT; CDR3: CASSQRGGGTGYNGELFF; J: TRBJ2-2; size: .; D: TRBD1; V: TRBV4-1
DNA: TGTGCCAGCAGCTTAGTCGCACACAGGGGAAGCAATCAGCCCCAGCATTTT; CDR3: CASSLVAHRGSNQPQHF; J: TRBJ1-5; size: .; D: TRBD1; V: TRBV7-8
DNA: TGCAGCGTTTGGACTTACAATGAGCAGTTCTTC; CDR3: CSVWTYNEQFF; J: TRBJ2-1; size: .; D: .; V: TRBV29-1
DNA: TGTGCCAGCACCCAGAAGCGGGGTTTTTCCTACGAGCAGTACTTC; CDR3: CASTQKRGFSYEQYF; J: TRBJ2-7; size: .; D: TRBD2; V: TRBV28
DNA: TGCGCCAGCAGCCCGAAGACTAGCGGGTTGACCTACGAGCAGTACTTC; CDR3: CASSPKTSGLTYEQYF; J: TRBJ2-7; size: .; D: TRBD2; V: TRBV5-1
DNA: TGCGCCAGCAGCCTGGGTAACAGAAGGTACAATGAGCAGTTCTTC; CDR3: CASSLGNRRYNEQFF; J: TRBJ2-1; size: .; D: .; V: TRBV5-1
DNA: TGTGCCAGTAACAGGGGGCAAAGCAATCAGCCCCAGCATTTT; CDR3: CASNRGQSNQPQHF; J: TRBJ1-5; size: .; D: TRBD1; V: TRBV19
DNA: TGTGCCAGCAGCGGACGGGACAGGGGGTGGACTGAAGCTTTCTTT; CDR3: CASSGRDRGWTEAFF; J: TRBJ1-1; size: once; D: TRBD1; V: TRBV9
DNA: TGTGCCAGCACCCCGTTGATTGGAAAGGGGGATACGCAGTATTTT; CDR3: CASTPLIGKGDTQYF; J: TRBJ2-3; size: .; D: .; V: TRBV7-2
DNA: TGCGCCAGCAGCGCGTGGGGGGGCGTTACAGATACGCAGTATTTT; CDR3: CASSAWGGVTDTQYF; J: TRBJ2-3; size: .; D: .; V: TRBV5-1
DNA: TGCGCCAGCAGCTTGGTACTAGCGGGGAGCTCCTACGAGCAGTACTTC; CDR3: CASSLVLAGSSYEQYF; J: TRBJ2-7; size: .; D: TRBD2; V: TRBV5-1
DNA: TGTGCCAGCAGCTTAGGGGGACAGGGGTCACCCCTCCACTTT; CDR3: CASSLGGQGSPLHF; J: TRBJ1-6; size: .; D: TRBD1; V: TRBV7-3
DNA: TGTGCCAGCAGCAGACGGTCTAGCCTAACCTACGAGCAGTACTTC; CDR3: CASSRRSSLTYEQYF; J: TRBJ2-7; size: once; D: .; V: TRBV2
DNA: TGTGCCAGCAGCTTTCTGAGGGAGAGCAATCAGCCCCAGCATTTT; CDR3: CASSFLRESNQPQHF; J: TRBJ1-5; size: .; D: .; V: TRBV5-6
DNA: TGCGCCAGCAGCCAAGGGGCGTTCTCCTCTGGGGCCAACGTCCTGACTTTC; CDR3: CASSQGAFSSGANVLTF; J: TRBJ2-6; size: .; D: .; V: TRBV4-1
DNA: TGCGCCAGCAGCTTGGTCCAGGGGGCGTCAGTCTATGGCTACACCTTC; CDR3: CASSLVQGASVYGYTF; J: TRBJ1-2; size: .; D: TRBD1; V: TRBV5-1
DNA: TGCAGCGTCGAAACATATTTCACCTACAATGAGCAGTTCTTC; CDR3: CSVETYFTYNEQFF; J: TRBJ2-1; size: few; D: .; V: TRBV29-1
DNA: TGTGCCTGGGACAGGGGGCGAGGCACTGAAGCTTTCTTT; CDR3: CAWDRGRGTEAFF; J: TRBJ1-1; size: .; D: TRBD1; V: TRBV30
DNA: TGTGCCAGCAGCGTAGATCTAGCAATCCACGAGCAGTACTTC; CDR3: CASSVDLAIHEQYF; J: TRBJ2-7; size: .; D: .; V: TRBV9
DNA: TGTGCCAGCAGCTTAGTGGGACAGAACACTGAAGCTTTCTTT; CDR3: CASSLVGQNTEAFF; J: TRBJ1-1; size: .; D: .; V: TRBV7-3
DNA: TGTGCCAGCTCACCTCCCCCAGGGGCCCCCTCCTGGGGCTACACCTTC; CDR3: CASSPPPGAPSWGYTF; J: TRBJ1-2; size: .; D: .; V: TRBV18
DNA: TGTGCCAGCAGTGATCGGGGACTCTCCTACAATGAGCAGTTCTTC; CDR3: CASSDRGLSYNEQFF; J: TRBJ2-1; size: .; D: .; V: TRBV25-1
DNA: TGCGCCAGCAGCTTAGGGGGGGGAACCTACAATGAGCAGTTCTTC; CDR3: CASSLGGGTYNEQFF; J: TRBJ2-1; size: .; D: .; V: TRBV5-1
DNA: TGTGCCAGCAGCAAATTTGGGGGCTGCTACTCCTACGAGCAGTACTTC; CDR3: CASSKFGGCYSYEQYF; J: TRBJ2-7; size: .; D: .; V: TRBV21-1
DNA: TGTGCCAGCACCCTTCTCTTAGCGGGGGGACCCACAGATACGCAGTATTTT; CDR3: CASTLLLAGGPTDTQYF; J: TRBJ2-3; size: few; D: TRBD2; V: TRBV28